This TCR beta chain was recovered during a study of Graves' ophthalmopathy and Graves' hyperthyroidism. This CDR3 contains 13 residues. The V and J ends lost 6 bases and 5 bases, in that order; junction bases with no gene match: 9. Germline V gives CDR1 SQVTM, CDR2 ANQGSEA. The authors amplified TCR beta CDR3 regions from RNA transcripts. Investigators did first-round RT-PCR with HTBI primers, then second-round multiplex PCR. TCRdb processed the multiplex PCR reads anew with MiXCR; each CDR3 protein has one entry. The sample holds hundreds of thousands of distinct CDR3 sequences, just over 40% seen once.

The receptor was derived from an adult man with Graves' ophthalmopathy. Sequencing input: peripheral blood. The chain combines TRBV29-1 with TRBJ2-7, with 8 bases identical to TRBD1. The CDR3 sequence: CSVGGQGTHEQYF. CDR3 nucleotides: TGCAGCGTCGGAGGACAGGGAACCCACGAGCAGTACTTC.